This is a list of T cell receptor beta chains from one sample in a study of cytomegalovirus exposure and HLA in healthy donors. Sequencing used immunoSEQ multiplex PCR; TCRdb keeps in-frame clones, though not all of them. The sample yields 85,000 to 100,000 clones, approximately 64% seen once. Sequencing used PBMCs. All receptors come from a man between 60 and 75 years old in good health and CMV-seronegative. Both conserved end residues are part of each CDR3. Fields, in order: clone size, D gene, V gene, J gene, CDR3 DNA, CDR3 protein. The D gene is left open where the match is weak. Not all rows give a size; the values are once, few, many and, for expanded clones, a class.

size: once; D: TRBD2; V: TRBV11-2; J: TRBJ2-1; DNA: TGTGCCAGCAGCTACCTAGCGGGAGACTACAATGAGCAGTTCTTC; CDR3: CASSYLAGDYNEQFF
size: -; D: TRBD2; V: TRBV2; J: TRBJ2-1; DNA: TGTGCCAGCACCTCTTGGGCTAGCGGGAGTCGCAATGAGCAGTTCTTC; CDR3: CASTSWASGSRNEQFF
size: -; D: TRBD2; V: TRBV19; J: TRBJ2-1; DNA: TGTGCCAGTAGTATCTCTAGCGGGGCGCACTACAATGAGCAGTTCTTC; CDR3: CASSISSGAHYNEQFF
size: -; D: -; V: TRBV19; J: TRBJ1-1; DNA: TGTGCCAGTAGTGTAGGACAGCTGATGAACACTGAAGCTTTCTTT; CDR3: CASSVGQLMNTEAFF
size: -; D: -; V: TRBV4-1; J: TRBJ1-2; DNA: TGCGCCAGCAGCCAAGAATCCAGGGGCGAATTTGGCTACACCTTC; CDR3: CASSQESRGEFGYTF
size: few; D: TRBD2; V: TRBV15; J: TRBJ2-5; DNA: TGTGCCACCGGCGGAAGGCTAGCGGGAGGTGAGACCCAGTACTTC; CDR3: CATGGRLAGGETQYF
size: -; D: -; V: TRBV28; J: TRBJ2-1; DNA: TGTGCCAGCAGTTTAGCCAAAACAGGGAACAATGAGCAGTTCTTC; CDR3: CASSLAKTGNNEQFF
size: -; D: -; V: TRBV30; J: TRBJ2-1; DNA: TGTGCCTGGAGTATGAATGAGTACAATGAGCAGTTCTTC; CDR3: CAWSMNEYNEQFF
size: few; D: TRBD1; V: TRBV6-5; J: TRBJ2-1; DNA: TGTGCCAGCAGCCCGGACAGGGTCAATGAGCAGTTCTTC; CDR3: CASSPDRVNEQFF
size: -; D: TRBD1; V: TRBV28; J: TRBJ1-5; DNA: TGTGCCAGCAGTCTGGGACAGGATCATCAGCCCCAGCATTTT; CDR3: CASSLGQDHQPQHF
size: few; D: -; V: TRBV10-3; J: TRBJ2-7; DNA: TGTGCCATCAGTGAATGGCGGGGCTATTCCTACGAGCAGTACTTC; CDR3: CAISEWRGYSYEQYF
size: -; D: TRBD2; V: TRBV5-3; J: TRBJ2-2; DNA: TGTGCCAGAAGCTTGGAACTAGCGGGAGGGAACACCGGGGAGCTGTTTTTT; CDR3: CARSLELAGGNTGELFF
size: -; D: -; V: TRBV11-1; J: TRBJ1-2; DNA: TGTGCCAGCGGCTTAGACGGTACTATGGGCTACACCTTC; CDR3: CASGLDGTMGYTF
size: -; D: -; V: TRBV25-1; J: TRBJ1-2; DNA: TGTGCCAGCAGTGACCGAACAAACAGGGTTTCTGGCTACACCTTC; CDR3: CASSDRTNRVSGYTF
size: -; D: TRBD2; V: TRBV9; J: TRBJ2-1; DNA: TGTGCCAGCAGCCCTCCGTTCGGGCGGGAGGGGAATGAGCAGTTCTTC; CDR3: CASSPPFGREGNEQFF
size: -; D: -; V: TRBV19; J: TRBJ1-5; DNA: TGTGCCAGTAGTACCCCCGGGACAACTCCTAATCAGCCCCAGCATTTT; CDR3: CASSTPGTTPNQPQHF
size: -; D: TRBD2; V: TRBV2; J: TRBJ2-5; DNA: TGTGCCAGCAGTGGACTAGCGGGGGGGCGAGAGACCCAGTACTTC; CDR3: CASSGLAGGRETQYF
size: -; D: -; V: TRBV11-3; J: TRBJ1-2; DNA: TGTGCCAGCAGCTTAGCTACAGAAACGACTAACTATGGCTACACCTTC; CDR3: CASSLATETTNYGYTF
size: -; D: -; V: TRBV27; J: TRBJ2-7; DNA: TGTGCCAGCAGTTTATCACGAGTGGGACACCCCCACGAGCAGTACTTC; CDR3: CASSLSRVGHPHEQYF
size: many; D: -; V: TRBV25-1; J: TRBJ2-2; DNA: TGTGCCAGCAGTGAGGTAGCGTACACCGGGGAGCTGTTTTTT; CDR3: CASSEVAYTGELFF
size: once; D: TRBD1; V: TRBV2; J: TRBJ1-5; DNA: TGTGCCAGCAGTCTAAACCGGGACAGGGTTTCGTATCAGCCCCAGCATTTT; CDR3: CASSLNRDRVSYQPQHF
size: -; D: TRBD2; V: TRBV6-4; J: TRBJ2-3; DNA: TGTGCCAGCAGTCCCCAGGCTAGCGGGGGTTCAGATACGCAGTATTTT; CDR3: CASSPQASGGSDTQYF
size: -; D: TRBD1; V: TRBV27; J: TRBJ2-7; DNA: TGTGCCAGCAGTTCGGACAGGGGTTTCGAGCAGTACTTC; CDR3: CASSSDRGFEQYF
size: -; D: TRBD2; V: TRBV4-2; J: TRBJ2-3; DNA: TGTGCCAGCAGCCAGGTCTCGGGCGGGGGGGCAACAGATACGCAGTATTTT; CDR3: CASSQVSGGGATDTQYF
size: -; D: -; V: TRBV11-3; J: TRBJ1-2; DNA: TGTGCCAGCAGCTTAGATGGGGAGGGTGTCTACACCTTC; CDR3: CASSLDGEGVYTF
size: -; D: TRBD1; V: TRBV19; J: TRBJ1-2; DNA: TGTGCCAGTAGTTCGCAGGGGGTTGGTGGCTACACCTTC; CDR3: CASSSQGVGGYTF
size: -; D: TRBD2; V: TRBV6-6; J: TRBJ2-5; DNA: TGTGCCAGCCGGACTAGCGGGGGGCCCCAAGAGACCCAGTACTTC; CDR3: CASRTSGGPQETQYF
size: -; D: TRBD1; V: TRBV15; J: TRBJ2-7; DNA: TGTGCCACCAGCAGAGGGGGACAGGGCTACGAGCAGTACTTC; CDR3: CATSRGGQGYEQYF
size: -; D: -; V: TRBV6-5; J: TRBJ1-1; DNA: TGTGCCAGCAGTTTTGAGACTGAAGCTTTCTTT; CDR3: CASSFETEAFF
size: once; D: TRBD1; V: TRBV7-9; J: TRBJ2-7; DNA: TGTGCCAGCAGGCTGGGACAGGGGGCCAACGAGCAGTACTTC; CDR3: CASRLGQGANEQYF
size: -; D: TRBD2; V: TRBV2; J: TRBJ2-3; DNA: TGTGCCAGCAGTGGTCGGGGCGGGGGGACAGATACGCAGTATTTT; CDR3: CASSGRGGGTDTQYF
size: few; D: TRBD1; V: TRBV28; J: TRBJ1-4; DNA: TGTGCCAGCAGGGGACAGGGGGTATCGACTAATGAAAAACTGTTTTTT; CDR3: CASRGQGVSTNEKLFF
size: -; D: -; V: TRBV7-9; J: TRBJ2-2; DNA: TGTGCCAAACAGGGTCCCGGGGAGCTGTTTTTT; CDR3: CAKQGPGELFF
size: -; D: -; V: TRBV6-5; J: TRBJ2-3; DNA: TGTGCCAGCAGTCCCCAGGGGCGCCGCACAGATACGCAGTATTTT; CDR3: CASSPQGRRTDTQYF
size: -; D: -; V: TRBV11-3; J: TRBJ2-7; DNA: TGTGCCAGCAGCTCCCTGGGGGGAGCCTACGAGCAGTACTTC; CDR3: CASSSLGGAYEQYF
size: -; D: -; V: TRBV10-1; J: TRBJ2-1; DNA: TGCGCCAGCAGTGTCTCTCGGAGGAGAGGCAATGAGCAGTTCTTC; CDR3: CASSVSRRRGNEQFF
size: -; D: -; V: TRBV27; J: TRBJ2-5; DNA: TGTGCCAGCAGTTTATCCAGACGGGGCCAAGAGACCCAGTACTTC; CDR3: CASSLSRRGQETQYF
size: few; D: -; V: TRBV28; J: TRBJ1-2; DNA: TGTGCCAGCAACCGTCGGGGAGGAGGCCAGGAGGGCTATGGCTACACCTTC; CDR3: CASNRRGGGQEGYGYTF
size: -; D: TRBD1; V: TRBV4-1; J: TRBJ2-5; DNA: TGCGCCAGCAGCCAAGCGGGACAGGGGGCTCCGGAGACCCAGTACTTC; CDR3: CASSQAGQGAPETQYF
size: -; D: TRBD1; V: TRBV5-1; J: TRBJ2-7; DNA: TGCGCCAGCCGGCGGACAGGGGTTACAGGGGAGCAGTACTTC; CDR3: CASRRTGVTGEQYF
size: -; D: TRBD1; V: TRBV25-1; J: TRBJ2-3; DNA: TGTGCCAGCAGTGGAGGGACAGTGCCAGATACGCAGTATTTT; CDR3: CASSGGTVPDTQYF
size: many; D: -; V: TRBV5-6; J: TRBJ1-1; DNA: TGTGCCAGCACCCTTGGTCGGGTGACTGAAGCTTTCTTT; CDR3: CASTLGRVTEAFF
size: -; D: -; V: TRBV6-5; J: TRBJ2-7; DNA: TGTGCCAGCAGTCCAGGGTTCCTAACAGCCTACGAGCAGTACTTC; CDR3: CASSPGFLTAYEQYF
size: -; D: -; V: TRBV7-2; J: TRBJ1-5; DNA: TGTGCCAGCAGCTTACGCCAGGGTGGCAATCAGCCCCAGCATTTT; CDR3: CASSLRQGGNQPQHF
size: -; D: -; V: TRBV5-1; J: TRBJ2-7; DNA: TGCGCCAGCAGCTTGGATCCGAGCTCCTACGAGCAGTACTTC; CDR3: CASSLDPSSYEQYF